The clone carrying this T cell receptor beta chain showed up just a few times. Peripheral blood came from all dose cohorts at three timepoints. This entry comes from a study of OX40 agonist ivuxolimab in advanced cancers. Study-level background: Ivuxolimab, an agonistic anti-OX40 (CD134) antibody, was given to patients. The study enrolled dose-escalation patients with hepatocellular carcinoma, melanoma, renal cell or head and neck cancer.

TCRdb's copy holds only in-frame clones and misses some; the assay was immunoSEQ multiplex PCR. The data show about 69,000 clones, nearly 90% seen once. This TCR was recovered from an adult with an advanced solid tumor such as melanoma, head and neck, liver or kidney cancer. Sequences were derived from CD4+ or CD8+ T cells sorted from blood, sampled in a trial of the OX40 agonist ivuxolimab.

The CDR3 loop is CASSLDPKVEQFF. In DNA form, the CDR3 reads TGTGCCAGCAGCTTAGACCCTAAAGTGGAGCAGTTCTTC. The chain uses TRBV7-2 and TRBJ2-1; unclear D gene. This CDR3 is built from 13 residues. Trimming shortened V by 1 base and J by 10 bases, and 11 bases separated the two germline ends. Germline V CDR1 and CDR2: SGHTA, FQGNSA.